This TCR beta chain was sequenced during a study of shared clonotypes between healthy human individuals. Study as a whole: Per-donor plates numbered three CD4 naive, three CD4 memory, two CD8 naive and one CD8 memory.

For this clone: Its specificity is unknown. In the same sample, other DNA sequences code for this CDR3.

Germline V gene sequence: CDR1 SNHLY, CDR2 FYNNEI. The CDR3 spans 15 residues. Trimming took 6 bases from V and 2 from J, leaving 15 bases between them. As processed by the authors: For the immunoSEQ data, sequences were junction-only without quality scores, so filtering differed. The table came from immunoSEQ multiplex PCR; TCRdb's copy has only in-frame clones and leaves some out. V, J and clone size are those of that table, while D and trimming were read from the DNA. The table shows millions of clones, with about 95% occurring only once. Study results and limitations: Sequencing depth was expected to influence donor clonotype sharing.

CD8 cells classed as naive were CD45RO-negative and positively selected for CCR7, excluding terminally differentiated effector memory CD45RA+ cells. This receptor was identified in a man aged 18 to 35 in good health. The genes are TRBV2 and TRBJ2-3; perhaps TRBD2 as D (5 bases). The sample consisted of naive CD8+ T cells sorted from blood. CDR3 sequence reads: CASRRGSTTTDTQYF. CDR3 coding DNA: TGTGCCAGCAGACGAGGGAGCACTACCACAGATACGCAGTATTTT.